A single TCR beta chain is shown here with its context. This record comes from a study of sequential checkpoint blockade in melanoma. Background on the study: Both treatment sequences were followed by maintenance nivolumab.

Method: immunoSEQ multiplex PCR; TCRdb's copy keeps in-frame clones and lacks some. The table includes some 17,000 clones, more than 60% detected once. Treatment noted: randomized to nivolumab then ipilimumab (arm A) or the reverse (arm B). From thawed PBMCs, live CD3+CD8+ cells negative for CD19 and CD56 were sorted. Trimming left V 3 bases short and J 2 bases short, with 13 bases between. Per the germline V gene, CDR1 is LNHDA and CDR2 is SQIVND (reference sequence). This CDR3 has 15 residues. The gene calls are TRBV19 and TRBJ2-5, with D maybe TRBD2 (6 bases). The TCR was taken from a human donor with melanoma. The sample was CD8+ T cells sorted from blood (inferred from file names), taken from a patient given nivolumab and ipilimumab in sequence. Here the CDR3 reads CASSMMAGQQETQYF. CDR3 bases: TGTGCCAGTAGTATGATGGCGGGGCAGCAAGAGACCCAGTACTTC.